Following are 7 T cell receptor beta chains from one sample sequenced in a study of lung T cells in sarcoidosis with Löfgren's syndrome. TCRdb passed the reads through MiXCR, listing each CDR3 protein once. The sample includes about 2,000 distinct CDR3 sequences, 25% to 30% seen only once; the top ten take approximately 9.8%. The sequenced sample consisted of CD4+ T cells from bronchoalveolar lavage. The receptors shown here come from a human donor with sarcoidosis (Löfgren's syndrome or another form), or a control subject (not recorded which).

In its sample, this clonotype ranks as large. The CDR3 sequence is CASRLRTENTEAFF. CDR3 DNA: TGTGCCAGCAGGCTTCGAACGGAAAACACTGAAGCTTTCTTT. V and J are TRBV6-1 and TRBJ1-1; D not resolved. From germline, CDR1 is MNHNS and CDR2 SASEGT. CDR3 length: 14 amino acids. The V gene lost 6 bases and the J gene lost 2 bases, with 13 bases spanning the gap.

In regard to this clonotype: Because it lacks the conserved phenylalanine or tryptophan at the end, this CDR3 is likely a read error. The CDR3 reads CAGSLSADNEQFL. The CDR3 DNA sequence: TGCGCCGGCAGCCTTAGCGCAGACAATGAGCAGTTCCTC. V is TRBV5-1 and J is TRBJ2-1, with D perhaps matching TRBD2 (5 bases). The germline V gene has CDR1 SGHRS and CDR2 YFSETQ. The CDR3 extends over 13 amino acids.

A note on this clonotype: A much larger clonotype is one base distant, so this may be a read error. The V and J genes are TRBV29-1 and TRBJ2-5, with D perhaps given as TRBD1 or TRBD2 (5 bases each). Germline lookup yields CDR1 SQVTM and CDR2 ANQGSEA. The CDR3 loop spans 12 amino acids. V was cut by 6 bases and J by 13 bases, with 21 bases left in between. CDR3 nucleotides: TGCAGCGTGGCCCAGAACCGGGACGAGCCGTACTTC. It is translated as CSVAQNRDEPYF.

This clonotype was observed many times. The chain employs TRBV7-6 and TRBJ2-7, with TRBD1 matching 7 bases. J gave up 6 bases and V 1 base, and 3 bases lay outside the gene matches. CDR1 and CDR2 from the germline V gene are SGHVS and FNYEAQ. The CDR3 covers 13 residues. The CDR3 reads CASSLETGLEQYF. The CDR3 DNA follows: TGTGCCAGCAGCTTAGAGACAGGGCTCGAGCAGTACTTC. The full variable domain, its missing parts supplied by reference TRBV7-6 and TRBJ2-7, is GAGVSQSPRYKVTKRGQDVALRCDPISGHVSLYWYRQALGQGPEFLTYFNYEAQQDKSGLPNDRFSAERPEGSISTLTIQRTEQRDSAMYRCASSLETGLEQYFGPGTRLTVT.

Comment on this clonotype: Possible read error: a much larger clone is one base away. The CDR3 DNA follows: TGTGCCAGCAGCCGTGCCGGGAGTGGGACTGAAGCTTTCTTT. Protein product: CASSRAGSGTEAFF. The genes are TRBV3-1 and TRBJ1-1; no clear D gene. V was cut by 4 bases and J by 5 bases, with 14 bases left in between. The CDR3 totals 14 residues. Germline values: CDR1 LGHDT, CDR2 YNNKEL (reference sequence).

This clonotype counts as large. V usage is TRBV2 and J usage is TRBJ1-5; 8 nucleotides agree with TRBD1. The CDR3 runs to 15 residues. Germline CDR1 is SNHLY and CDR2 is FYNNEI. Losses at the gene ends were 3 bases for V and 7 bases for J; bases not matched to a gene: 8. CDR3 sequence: CASSDSGGRGQPQHF. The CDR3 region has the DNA TGTGCCAGCAGTGACTCAGGGGGCAGAGGGCAGCCCCAGCATTTT.

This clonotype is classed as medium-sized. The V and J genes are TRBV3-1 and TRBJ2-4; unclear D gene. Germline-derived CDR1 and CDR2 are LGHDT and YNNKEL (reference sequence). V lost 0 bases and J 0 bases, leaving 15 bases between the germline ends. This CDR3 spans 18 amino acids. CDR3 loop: CASSQDRDRSLAKNIQYF. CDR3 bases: TGTGCCAGCAGCCAAGATCGCGACCGGTCCTTAGCCAAAAACATTCAGTACTTC.